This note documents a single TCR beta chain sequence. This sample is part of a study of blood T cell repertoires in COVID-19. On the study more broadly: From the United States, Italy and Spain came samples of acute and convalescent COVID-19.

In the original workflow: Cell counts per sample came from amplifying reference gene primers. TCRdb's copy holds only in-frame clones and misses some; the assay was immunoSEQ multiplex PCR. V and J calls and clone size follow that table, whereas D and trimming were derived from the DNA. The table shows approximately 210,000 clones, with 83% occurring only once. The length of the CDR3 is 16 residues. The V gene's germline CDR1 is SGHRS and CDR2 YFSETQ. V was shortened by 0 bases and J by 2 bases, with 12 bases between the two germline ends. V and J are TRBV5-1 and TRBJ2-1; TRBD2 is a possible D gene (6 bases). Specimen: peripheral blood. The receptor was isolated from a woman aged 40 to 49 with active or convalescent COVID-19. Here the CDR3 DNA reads TGCGCCAGCAGCTTGGCAACGGGAGCAGCCTACAATGAGCAGTTCTTC. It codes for CASSLATGAAYNEQFF. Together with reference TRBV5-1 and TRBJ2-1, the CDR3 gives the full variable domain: KAGVTQTPRYLIKTRGQQVTLSCSPISGHRSVSWYQQTPGQGLQFLFEYFSETQRNKGNFPGRFSGRQFSNSRSEMNVSTLELGDSALYLCASSLATGAAYNEQFFGPGTRLTVL.